This T cell receptor (beta chain) was identified during a study of T cells expressing NK-cell markers. Study at large: Sequencing of TCR beta repertoires drew on sorted CD3+CD56+NKG2C+, CD3+CD56+NKG2C- and CD3+CD56-NKG2C+ T cells.

Whole-study findings and limits: NKG2C+ dominant clonotype frequencies in several donors were roughly 1.0-7.5% of CD8+ T cells.

TCR beta cDNA was generated via 5'RACE template switching incorporating UMIs. TCRdb re-called the 5' RACE reads; every CDR3 protein appears as one record, without DNA. Recorded here are 150,000 to 180,000 distinct CDR3 sequences; the top ten clones represent over 35%. Comment on this clonotype: Its specificity is unknown.

This CDR3 is 15 amino acids long. Germline CDR1 and CDR2: SNHLY and FYNNEI. V and J are TRBV2 and TRBJ2-7; TCRdb outputs TRBD1, but without DNA this stays unchecked. The origin of this receptor is a woman aged 50 to 60 in good health. The source material was blood T cells: a sorted CD56 or NKG2C T cell subset, CD4+ or CD8+ T cells, or bulk PBMC T cells (not recorded which). CDR3 residues: CASSDDGTGAYEQYF.